This T cell receptor (beta chain) comes out of a study of brain metastases from non-small cell lung cancer. Study conclusions and caveats: Brain metastases shared most TCR repertoire with primaries, with sparse T cells. Fewer infiltrating T cells were found in brain metastases than primaries.

This clone was counted only a few times. The antigen is undetermined. V gave up 1 base and J gave up 8 bases; unmatched junction bases: 8. The germline gives CDR1 SGHKS, CDR2 YYEKEE (reference sequence). This CDR3 has 14 residues. Sequencing used immunoSEQ multiplex PCR; TCRdb keeps in-frame clones, though not all of them. The sample has 14,000 to 15,000 clones, roughly four fifths seen once. The TCR originated in a donor at least 40 years old with non-small cell lung cancer. The sequenced sample consisted of primary lung tumor tissue. The chain employs TRBV5-5 and TRBJ1-2; TRBD1 agrees at 7 bases. CDR3 sequence reads: CASSLSPGGDGYTF. The CDR3 DNA sequence: TGTGCCAGCAGCTTGAGTCCAGGGGGAGACGGCTACACCTTC.